This T cell receptor beta chain originates from a study of blood T cell repertoires in COVID-19. Turning to the study itself: PBMCs, B-cell-depleted T cells, or T cells provided the cDNA or gDNA that made up the material.

The study counted Cohort 3 donors as recovered given two negative PCRs, clearance, or symptom resolution. Original data processing: Using reference gene primer amplification, nucleated cell counts were estimated. The table came from immunoSEQ multiplex PCR; TCRdb's copy has only in-frame clones and leaves some out. V, J and clone size were drawn from that table, and D and trimming were deduced from the DNA. The table shows more than 150,000 clones, with around 80% occurring only once. The CDR3 is made up of 16 amino acids. Trimming pared 9 bases from V and 6 bases from J, leaving 23 bases between. Germline V gene sequence: CDR1 KGHDR, CDR2 SFDVKD.

The gene calls are TRBV24-1 and TRBJ2-1, with D perhaps TRBD2 (6 bases). The TCR was taken from a woman between 45 and 65 years old who had recovered from COVID-19. Source material: PBMCs or T cells enriched from blood (not recorded which). The CDR3 coding sequence is TGTGCCACCTCCGGGGGAGCTAGTCCCGCCCGCAATGAGCAGTTCTTC. It yields the protein CATSGGASPARNEQFF.